This TCR beta chain was recovered during a study of cytomegalovirus exposure and HLA in healthy donors. J lost 1 base, V lost 2 bases, and 16 bases had no gene match. CDR1 and CDR2 from the germline V gene are SNHLY and FYNNEI. CDR3 length equals 20 residues. The PCR made use of 60 Vbeta and 13 Jbeta primers. Sequenced by immunoSEQ multiplex PCR; TCRdb stores in-frame clones only, minus some. The sample has about 160,000 clones, more than 65% seen once. The chain combines TRBV2 with TRBJ2-7; 11 bases agree with TRBD2. What was sequenced was PBMCs. This clonotype originated in a man between 45 and 60 years old in good health and CMV-seropositive. The chain's CDR3 is CASSEFTETSGALISYEQYF. Here the CDR3 DNA reads TGTGCCAGCAGTGAATTCACAGAGACTAGCGGGGCCCTTATTTCCTACGAGCAGTACTTC.